The next 5 T cell receptor beta chains were all read from a single sample in a study of CD8 T cell repertoires and HIV-1 epitope variants. Some clones are missing from TCRdb's copy, which holds only in-frame ones; the method was immunoSEQ multiplex PCR. Of some 87,000 clones in the sample, just under 75% are singletons; the top ten hold roughly 25%. Sequencing was carried out using uncultured baseline CD8+ T cells from peripheral blood mononuclear cells (PBMCs). Source of these receptors: a male donor with HIV.

In DNA, the CDR3 is TGTGCCAGCAGCCCGGCCGGACCTAACGCCAATGAGCAGTTCTTC. Residues: CASSPAGPNANEQFF. The chain joins TRBV7-2 to TRBJ2-1; D uncertain. The CDR3 sequence is 15 residues long. Germline CDR1 SGHTA, CDR2 FQGNSA. V was pared by 5 bases and J by 6 bases, with 17 bases between.

This clone was detected only once. The J gene is TRBJ1-1, the V gene TRBV10-3, with D possibly TRBD1 on 5 matching bases. Germline loops: CDR1 ENHRY, CDR2 SYGVKD. The CDR3 contains 13 residues. V was shortened by 0 bases and J by 12 bases, with 14 bases between the two germline ends. CDR3 nucleotide sequence: TGTGCCATCAGTGAGTCGAGGGACGGGTGGTCTTTCTTT. It specifies CAISESRDGWSFF.

The chain joins TRBV7-6 to TRBJ1-1; no clear D. CDR3 length: 15 residues. Germline V gene sequence: CDR1 SGHVS, CDR2 FNYEAQ. Trimming left V 4 bases short and J 1 base short, with 13 bases between. The CDR3 DNA sequence: TGTGCCAGCAGCTCGGGCATTTCAGGGAACACTGAAGCTTTCTTT. It codes for CASSSGISGNTEAFF.

CDR3 in DNA: TGTGCCAGCAGTGAAGCGGGGACAGGGGGCACTGAAGCTTTCTTT. It encodes CASSEAGTGGTEAFF. The genes are TRBV6-1 and TRBJ1-1, with 11 bases that match TRBD1. The CDR3 consists of 15 residues. Germline lookup yields CDR1 MNHNS and CDR2 SASEGT. V trimming: 0 bases; J trimming: 4 bases; junction bases outside the gene matches: 1.

The chain recombines TRBV18 with TRBJ1-3; D unresolved. CDR1 and CDR2 (germline): KGHSH, LQKENI. The CDR3 runs to 16 residues. V gave up 2 bases and J gave up 0 bases, with 11 bases separating them. CDR3 coding DNA: TGTGCCAGCTCACCATTCAACGCCTTCTCTGGAAACACCATATATTTT. As protein: CASSPFNAFSGNTIYF.